These T cell receptor beta chains were read from a single sample in a study of blood T cell repertoires in COVID-19. The repertoire was sequenced with immunoSEQ multiplex PCR; TCRdb's copy has only in-frame clones and lacks some. The sample carries roughly 100,000 clones, 84% recorded once. The material sequenced was peripheral blood. These receptor sequences come from a man between 40 and 49 years old with active or convalescent COVID-19. Each CDR3 is given with its conserved first and last residue. D genes are given only for firm matches. Clone size appears in some rows only: once, few, many, or a class for an expanded clone.

V	J	D	size	DNA	CDR3
TRBV4-2	TRBJ1-3	-	-	TGTGCCAGCAGCCAGGCGGCCACGGAGGGAAACACCATATATTTT	CASSQAATEGNTIYF
TRBV2	TRBJ1-1	-	-	TGTGCCAGCAGTGAATTGAGGGCAGGGAACACTGAAGCTTTCTTT	CASSELRAGNTEAFF
TRBV18	TRBJ2-2	-	-	TGTGCCAGCTCACCACCAAACAGGGTAGAGACCGGGGAGCTGTTTTTT	CASSPPNRVETGELFF
TRBV5-6	TRBJ1-2	-	-	TGTGCCAGCAGCTTGAACGGGGGGTATGGCTACACCTTC	CASSLNGGYGYTF
TRBV12-3/TRBV12-4	TRBJ1-2	TRBD1	-	TGTGCCAGCAGCAGGACAGGGACATATGGCTACACCTTC	CASSRTGTYGYTF
TRBV10-1	TRBJ2-2	TRBD1	-	TGCGCCAGCAGCAAGGACAGGGGGCTTGTTACCGGGGAGCTGTTTTTT	CASSKDRGLVTGELFF
TRBV7-8	TRBJ1-6	-	-	TGTGCCAGCAGCTTAGTCCGGGGAGAATCACCCCTCCACTTT	CASSLVRGESPLHF
TRBV6-5	TRBJ1-2	-	-	TGTGCCAGCAGCTACCGACAGAATGGCTACACCTTC	CASSYRQNGYTF
TRBV7-9	TRBJ2-3	-	few	TGTGCCAGCAGCTCCCCCGACTACCGCACAGATACGCAGTATTTT	CASSSPDYRTDTQYF
TRBV24-1	TRBJ1-1	TRBD1	-	TGTGCCACCAGTGACCGCGGGACAGGGGGACCTAACACTGAAGCTTTCTTT	CATSDRGTGGPNTEAFF
TRBV7-2	TRBJ1-6	-	once	TGTGCCAGCAGCTTAGGCACAGGCTATAATTCACCCCTCCACTTT	CASSLGTGYNSPLHF
TRBV19	TRBJ1-2	TRBD1	-	TGTGCCAGTAGTGCCGAGACAGGGAGATATGGCTACACCTTC	CASSAETGRYGYTF
TRBV10-1	TRBJ2-2	-	-	TGCGCCAGCGAGGTCGCGAACACCGGGGAGCTGTTTTTT	CASEVANTGELFF
TRBV6-6	TRBJ1-5	-	-	TGTGCCAGCAGTTACTCGGGGGGGAATCAGCCCCAGCATTTT	CASSYSGGNQPQHF
TRBV5-6	TRBJ1-2	-	once	TGTGCCAGCAGCTCTCTTGGCGGGGGATTCGGCTACACCTTC	CASSSLGGGFGYTF
TRBV29-1	TRBJ1-2	-	-	TGCAGCGTTGTGACGGGAGGAGGTGGCTACACCTTC	CSVVTGGGGYTF
TRBV3-1/TRBV3-2	TRBJ2-7	TRBD1	-	TGTGCCAGCAGCCTACAGGGGCCCGTGGAGCAGTACTTC	CASSLQGPVEQYF
TRBV5-1	TRBJ1-1	TRBD1	-	TGCGCCAGCAGCCAGGACAGGGTGGGCACTGAAGCTTTCTTT	CASSQDRVGTEAFF
TRBV27	TRBJ1-6	-	-	TGTGCCAGCAGTTCAGAGGGTAATTCACCCCTCCACTTT	CASSSEGNSPLHF
TRBV29-1	TRBJ1-1	TRBD1	-	TGCAGCGCGAGAAGGGACAGGGGGGAGGCTTTCTTT	CSARRDRGEAFF
TRBV6-5	TRBJ2-7	TRBD1	-	TGTGCCAGCTTGGGACAGGGCTACGAGCAGTACTTC	CASLGQGYEQYF
TRBV5-4	TRBJ2-7	TRBD1	once	TGTGCCAGCAGCTTGGATTGGGACAGGGGTGCCTACGAGCAGTACTTC	CASSLDWDRGAYEQYF
TRBV11-2	TRBJ1-4	-	-	TGTGCCAGCAGCCTCCCGGACAGAAATGAAAAACTGTTTTTT	CASSLPDRNEKLFF
TRBV27	TRBJ2-3	TRBD2	-	TGTGCCAGCAGTTTATCCAAGGGGCAGAGAGCGGGGGGGAGCACAGATACGCAGTATTTT	CASSLSKGQRAGGSTDTQYF
TRBV5-6	TRBJ2-7	-	-	TGTGCCAGCAGCCGATACGGAGGAACAGACTACGAGCAGTACTTC	CASSRYGGTDYEQYF
TRBV7-9	TRBJ1-1	-	-	TGTGCCAGCAGCTTAGCGGTGGTTAGGAACACTGAAGCTTTCTTT	CASSLAVVRNTEAFF
TRBV5-1	TRBJ2-1	-	-	TGCGCCAGCAGCCTGGTCAGGGGTGGTCTCGCCAATGAGCAGTTCTTC	CASSLVRGGLANEQFF
TRBV10-3	TRBJ2-7	TRBD1	few	TGTGCCATCAGTGACCAACAGGGGAGTCTTGCCTACGAGCAGTACTTC	CAISDQQGSLAYEQYF
TRBV6-1	TRBJ1-4	TRBD1	-	TGTGCCAGCAGTGAAAGGAGTCAGGGGGCGCGGCGGGGTGAAAAACTGTTTTTT	CASSERSQGARRGEKLFF
TRBV5-1	TRBJ1-1	TRBD1	once	TGCGCCAGCAGCTTAACGGGACAGGGGGCGAGGACTGAAGCTTTCTTT	CASSLTGQGARTEAFF
TRBV7-9	TRBJ1-3	-	-	TGTGCCAGCAGCTTAACGAGAGACTCTGGAAACACCATATATTTT	CASSLTRDSGNTIYF
TRBV18	TRBJ2-7	TRBD1	-	TGTGCCAGCTCACCGGGACAGACCTACGAGCAGTACTTC	CASSPGQTYEQYF
TRBV5-6	TRBJ2-7	-	-	TGTGCCAGCAGAAGTCAGCCGGGGGAGCAGTACTTC	CASRSQPGEQYF
TRBV9	TRBJ1-6	-	-	TGTGCCAGCAGCGAGTCCAGCCTAGATTCACCCCTCCACTTT	CASSESSLDSPLHF
TRBV21-1	TRBJ1-3	-	-	TGTGCCAGCAGCTTAAGGAGGACAGGGGGACCGATCTCTGGAAACACCATATATTTT	CASSLRRTGGPISGNTIYF
TRBV5-5	TRBJ1-1	TRBD1	-	TGTGCCAGCAGTTACCAGGGGGCGTCAGCTTTCTTT	CASSYQGASAFF
TRBV7-2	TRBJ1-1	TRBD1	-	TGTGCCAGCAGCACCCGGACAGGGGGAGGAACTGAAGCTTTCTTT	CASSTRTGGGTEAFF
TRBV4-2	TRBJ2-3	-	-	TGTGCCAGCAGCCAAGATGGAACAGCTAGCACAGATACGCAGTATTTT	CASSQDGTASTDTQYF
TRBV2	TRBJ1-4	-	once	TGTGCCAGCAGTCTGACCGGGGCAACTAATGAAAAACTGTTTTTT	CASSLTGATNEKLFF
TRBV5-4	TRBJ1-4	TRBD1	-	TGTGCCAGCAGCTTGGCCTTGGGGACAGGGGACGAAAAACTGTTTTTT	CASSLALGTGDEKLFF
TRBV5-1	TRBJ2-1	TRBD2	once	TGCGCCAGCAGCCCGGGACTAGCGGGGGGGTTCGATGAGCAGTTCTTC	CASSPGLAGGFDEQFF
TRBV20-1	TRBJ1-4	-	-	TGCAGTGATGTAGGGGGTAATTTT	CSDVGGNF
TRBV11-3	TRBJ2-7	-	-	TGTGCCAGCAGCTTAGGAGGAGGGACGCCCGTCGAGCAGTACTTC	CASSLGGGTPVEQYF
TRBV7-9	TRBJ2-1	-	-	TGTGCCAGCAGCCAACTAGGGATCTACAATGAGCAGTTCTTC	CASSQLGIYNEQFF
TRBV9	TRBJ1-6	TRBD1	-	TGTGCCAGCAGCGTTATCGGGACAGGGGGCTCACCCCTCCACTTT	CASSVIGTGGSPLHF
TRBV6-2/TRBV6-3	TRBJ2-3	TRBD2	few	TGTGCCAGCAGCCCCTCCCGGGCTAGCGGGCCGGATACGCAGTATTTT	CASSPSRASGPDTQYF
TRBV5-1	TRBJ2-1	-	-	TGCGCCAGCAGCCCCGGTACGGGGGGCCGCTACAATGAGCAGTTCTTC	CASSPGTGGRYNEQFF
TRBV5-6	TRBJ2-2	TRBD1	-	TGTGCCAGCAGCCGAGCGGGACAGGGGCCCACCGGGGAGCTGTTTTTT	CASSRAGQGPTGELFF
TRBV9	TRBJ2-1	TRBD2	-	TGTGCCAGCAGCGTAAGCGGGGGGTTAGGCGATGAGCAGTTCTTC	CASSVSGGLGDEQFF
TRBV25-1	TRBJ1-5	TRBD1	once	TGTGCCAGCAAAGGACAGGGCAATCAGCCCCAGCATTTT	CASKGQGNQPQHF
TRBV7-3	TRBJ2-1	-	-	TGTGCCAGCAGCCTGGACTCGTGGAGCTCCTACAATGAGCAGTTCTTC	CASSLDSWSSYNEQFF
TRBV30	TRBJ2-3	-	-	TGTGCCTTGACAGGCTCCACAGATACGCAGTATTTT	CALTGSTDTQYF
TRBV10-3	TRBJ1-2	-	-	TGTGCCATCAGTGTCGCAACAGTCCTCAACTATGGCTACACCTTC	CAISVATVLNYGYTF
TRBV6-2/TRBV6-3	TRBJ2-1	-	-	TGTGCCAGCAGTTACAGGCAGGGTCATCCTAATGAGCAGTTCTTC	CASSYRQGHPNEQFF
TRBV3-1/TRBV3-2	TRBJ1-5	-	-	TGTGCCAGCAACGGGACACCGAGCAATCAGCCCCAGCATTTT	CASNGTPSNQPQHF
TRBV5-8	TRBJ2-6	-	-	TGTGCCAGCACCTTGAGGGGCACCACCGGGGCCAACGTCCTGACTTTC	CASTLRGTTGANVLTF
TRBV11-2	TRBJ1-6	-	once	TGTGCCAGCAGCTTAGATATGGAGGCCCCCTATAATTCACCCCTCCACTTT	CASSLDMEAPYNSPLHF
TRBV9	TRBJ1-1	TRBD1	few	TGTGCCAGCAGCCCGGACAGGGGGCTGGGTAGGACTGAAGCTTTCTTT	CASSPDRGLGRTEAFF
TRBV9	TRBJ2-5	TRBD2	-	TGTGCCAGCAGTCCAACTGCGGGGGGCGGGAAGACCCAGTACTTC	CASSPTAGGGKTQYF
TRBV4-2	TRBJ2-1	TRBD1	-	TGTGCCAGCAGCCAACTCCCTCAGGGGGCTTTCGTCAGGGAGCAGTTCTTC	CASSQLPQGAFVREQFF